This entry lists 29 T cell receptor beta chains sequenced from one sample in a study of OX40 agonist ivuxolimab in advanced cancers. The method was the immunoSEQ multiplex PCR assay. Imported from immuneACCESS, the table was reduced by TCRdb to in-frame sequences with V and J called. These copies leave out some clones; in studies compared against another copy, an unresolved V gene accounts for under half, and the cause of the remainder is not known. For this sample there are roughly 40,000 clones; around 90% appear just once. Around 29% of the sample comes from the top ten. Here the sequenced sample was CD4+ or CD8+ T cells sorted from blood, taken in a trial of the OX40 agonist ivuxolimab. The receptors shown here come from an adult with an advanced solid tumor such as melanoma, head and neck, liver or kidney cancer.

This clone was detected a few times. The chain recombines TRBV9 with TRBJ1-1; unclear D gene. Germline V gives CDR1 SGDLS, CDR2 YYNGEE. This CDR3 has 14 residues. V was pared by 3 bases and J by 1 base, with 10 bases between. The CDR3 DNA reads as TGTGCCAGCAGCGCAAATCGGTGGAACACTGAAGCTTTCTTT. Encoded protein: CASSANRWNTEAFF.

This rearrangement joins TRBV9 to TRBJ2-6, with D perhaps TRBD1 (5 bases). The CDR3 runs to 15 residues. From germline, CDR1 is SGDLS and CDR2 YYNGEE. V was cut by 5 bases and J by 4 bases, with 13 bases left in between. This chain's CDR3 is CASRAGSGGANVLTF. CDR3 DNA: TGTGCCAGCAGAGCAGGGTCTGGCGGGGCCAACGTCCTGACTTTC.

The chain has TRBV7-9 and TRBJ2-2; 8 bases fit TRBD2. Germline trimming cut 3 bases from V and 9 bases from J; bases unmatched to any gene: 9. The CDR3 contains 15 residues. The germline CDR1 and CDR2 sequences are SEHNR and FQNEAQ (reference sequence). The CDR3 here is CASSFSGILVRELFF. Written as DNA, the CDR3 is TGTGCCAGCAGCTTTAGCGGGATTCTAGTAAGGGAGCTGTTTTTT. Based on the CDR3 plus reference TRBV7-9 and TRBJ2-2, the full variable domain is DTGVSQNPRHKITKRGQNVTFRCDPISEHNRLYWYRQTLGQGPEFLTYFQNEAQLEKSRLLSDRFSAERPKGSFSTLEIQRTEQGDSAMYLCASSFSGILVRELFFGEGSRLTVL.

This chain uses TRBV2 with TRBJ2-7, with 8 bases identical to TRBD2. V shed 7 bases and J 3 bases; nucleotides not matched to a gene: 8. The CDR3 length is 14 residues. Per the germline V gene, CDR1 is SNHLY and CDR2 is FYNNEI. The DNA of the CDR3 is TGTGCCAGCACGGGGGGGGGCCGACGCTACGAGCAGTACTTC. Its protein product is CASTGGGRRYEQYF. Filled out from reference TRBV2 and TRBJ2-7, the complete variable domain reads EPEVTQTPSHQVTQMGQEVILRCVPISNHLYFYWYRQILGQKVEFLVSFYNNEISEKSEIFDDQFSVERPDGSNFTLKIRSTKLEDSAMYFCASTGGGRRYEQYFGPGTRLTVT.

The V and J genes are TRBV7-9 and TRBJ1-1; TRBD1 might be the D (5 bases). Trimming removed 5 bases at V and 4 bases at J, with 17 bases between. Germline CDR1 reads SEHNR; CDR2 reads FQNEAQ (reference sequence). The CDR3 covers 15 residues. DNA of the CDR3: TGTGCCAGCAGCGATGCAGGGAAGGGGCGCACTGAAGCTTTCTTT. Residues: CASSDAGKGRTEAFF.

V gene TRBV18 combines with J gene TRBJ2-3; D is unresolved. The length of the CDR3 is 13 residues. Germline V CDR1 and CDR2: KGHSH, LQKENI. Trimming cost V 1 base and J 5 bases, with 7 bases left between them. The CDR3 DNA follows: TGTGCCAGCTCACCACTCCGCGGAGATACGCAGTATTTT. Translation gives CASSPLRGDTQYF.

This clone showed up just once. The V and J genes are TRBV7-6 and TRBJ2-7; no firm D call. The CDR3 length is 12 residues. Germline V gives CDR1 SGHVS, CDR2 FNYEAQ. Trimming took 5 bases from V and 6 from J, leaving 11 bases between them. The chain's CDR3 is CASSPLGGEQYF. The CDR3 DNA follows: TGTGCCAGCAGCCCTCTGGGCGGCGAGCAGTACTTC.

The rearrangement links TRBV6-1 to TRBJ1-1; maybe TRBD1 (5 bases). The CDR3 extends over 13 amino acids. CDR1 MNHNS and CDR2 SASEGT come from the germline V gene. Trimming shortened V by 4 bases and J by 4 bases, and 10 bases separated the two germline ends. DNA of the CDR3: TGTGCCAGCAGTGTACCGGGGGGCACTGAAGCTTTCTTT. Protein sequence: CASSVPGGTEAFF.

The chain combines TRBV1 with TRBJ2-1; TRBD2, the table's D call, was not compared with the DNA. TRBV1 is marked as a pseudogene. The CDR3 extends over 17 amino acids. This CDR3 reads CTSSHPPAASGSDEQFF. In nucleotides, the CDR3 is TGCACCAGCAGCCACCCTCCAGCGGCTAGCGGGAGTGACGAGCAGTTCTTC.

The J gene is TRBJ1-1, the V gene TRBV28; the D gene is possibly TRBD1 (5 bases). The CDR3 totals 15 residues. Germline V gene sequence: CDR1 MDHEN, CDR2 SYDVKM. The germline V and J ends were trimmed by 6 bases and 5 bases, with 19 bases remaining between them. This chain's CDR3 is CASSITGQLRTEAFF. CDR3 nucleotides: TGTGCCAGCAGCATAACAGGCCAACTGAGGACTGAAGCTTTCTTT.

Only one count was recorded for this clone. The chain carries TRBV11-2 and TRBJ2-7; the D gene is possibly TRBD2 (5 bases). V was clipped by 1 base and J by 6 bases, with 10 bases between them. From germline, CDR1 is SGHAT and CDR2 FQNNGV. The CDR3 length is 13 residues. CDR3 sequence (DNA): TGTGCCAGCAGCTTAGGAGGTGGGAGCGAGCAGTACTTC. Its protein product is CASSLGGGSEQYF.

V is TRBV11-2 and J is TRBJ2-5; the match to TRBD1 covers 7 bases. Germline CDR1 SGHAT, CDR2 FQNNGV. This CDR3 region has 18 residues. The ends lost 3 bases at V and 5 bases at J; junction bases unmatched: 18. The CDR3 sequence is CASSLETGRKPFWETQYF. The CDR3 bases are TGTGCCAGCAGCTTGGAGACAGGGAGAAAACCGTTTTGGGAGACCCAGTACTTC.

This chain joins TRBV6-6 and TRBJ2-2; 10 nucleotides match TRBD2. V shed 5 bases, J shed 5 bases, and the junction held 8 bases outside the gene matches. The length of the CDR3 is 16 residues. The germline CDR1 and CDR2 sequences are MNHNY and SVGAGI (reference sequence). CDR3: CASSLSGTSVTGELFF. CDR3 DNA: TGTGCCAGCAGTCTCTCCGGGACTAGCGTGACCGGGGAGCTGTTTTTT.

V usage is TRBV27 and J usage is TRBJ2-7; tentatively, D is TRBD2 (5 bases). The germline V gene has CDR1 MNHEY and CDR2 SMNVEV (reference sequence). Deletions cut 5 bases from V and 2 bases from J, with 10 bases between. The CDR3 consists of 13 residues. This CDR3 reads CASSQGLAYEQYF. The DNA for the CDR3 is TGTGCCAGCAGTCAAGGACTCGCCTACGAGCAGTACTTC.

This clone was found many times. The chain joins TRBV7-8 to TRBJ2-7; 8 bases align to TRBD1. V lost 2 bases and J lost 0; bases outside the gene matches: 3. This CDR3 has 15 amino acids. Germline-derived CDR1 and CDR2 are SGHVS and FQNEAQ. DNA for the CDR3: TGTGCCAGCAGCTTATCAGGGGGCGCCTCCTACGAGCAGTACTTC. It encodes CASSLSGGASYEQYF. Drawing the rest from reference TRBV7-8 and TRBJ2-7, the complete variable domain is GAGVSQSPRYKVAKRGQDVALRCDPISGHVSLFWYQQALGQGPEFLTYFQNEAQLDKSGLPSDRFFAERPEGSVSTLKIQRTQQEDSAVYLCASSLSGGASYEQYFGPGTRLTVT.

The J gene is TRBJ2-1, the V gene TRBV6-5, with 7 bases matching TRBD2. The CDR3 has 16 amino acids. The V gene end was trimmed by 1 base and the J gene end by 2 bases; junction bases not matched to a gene: 5. The germline CDR1 and CDR2 sequences are MNHEY and SVGAGI. CDR3 nucleotide sequence: TGTGCCAGCAGTTACTTTTCTAGCGGACCCTACAATGAGCAGTTCTTC. Its translation: CASSYFSSGPYNEQFF.

The genes are TRBV5-1 and TRBJ2-1; D perhaps matches TRBD2 (5 bases). The CDR3 runs to 13 residues. Germline loops: CDR1 SGHRS, CDR2 YFSETQ. Trimming cost V 3 bases and J 8 bases, with 12 bases left between them. CDR3 bases: TGCGCCAGCAGCTCTCCTAGCCTCCATGAGCAGTTCTTC. The encoded protein is CASSSPSLHEQFF.

This chain joins TRBV28 and TRBJ2-1; no clear D gene. Germline V gene sequence: CDR1 MDHEN, CDR2 SYDVKM. Trimming shortened V by 2 bases and J by 3 bases, and 11 bases separated the two germline ends. This CDR3 is built from 15 residues. Written as DNA, the CDR3 is TGTGCCAGCAGTTTAAGAGGAGTTCTCTACAATGAGCAGTTCTTC. Amino acids: CASSLRGVLYNEQFF.

V is TRBV6-1 and J is TRBJ1-3; 11 nucleotides agree with TRBD1. CDR1 is MNHNS, CDR2 SASEGT, per germline. After removal of 3 bases from V and 0 bases from J, the junction contained 4 bases not matched to a gene. The CDR3 spans 17 residues. The CDR3 coding sequence is TGTGCCAGCAGTGACAGAGGGACAGGGGGCTCTGGAAACACCATATATTTT. Protein sequence: CASSDRGTGGSGNTIYF.

The chain carries TRBV9 and TRBJ2-3; the D call may be TRBD1 or TRBD2 (5 bases each). CDR1 is SGDLS and CDR2 is YYNGEE in the germline V gene. Trimming shortened V by 3 bases and J by 6 bases, and 17 bases separated the two germline ends. CDR3 length equals 15 residues. The CDR3 DNA sequence: TGTGCCAGCAGCGACCGGGACGCCCGCGGCGATACGCAGTATTTT. Translation: CASSDRDARGDTQYF.

The chain combines TRBV4-3 with TRBJ1-3; the match to TRBD1 covers 9 bases. Germline-derived CDR1 and CDR2 are LGHNA and YSLEER. The CDR3 is 17 residues long. With V trimmed by 0 bases and J by 2 bases, 5 bases remained unmatched. The CDR3 reads CASSQDTGGAPGNTIYF. For the CDR3, the DNA is TGCGCCAGCAGCCAAGATACAGGGGGCGCCCCTGGAAACACCATATATTTT.

This chain uses TRBV28 with TRBJ2-1; D might be TRBD2 (5 bases). Trimming stripped 5 bases from V and 6 bases from J, with 20 bases between. CDR1 and CDR2 (germline): MDHEN, SYDVKM. The CDR3 spans 16 residues. The DNA for the CDR3 is TGTGCCAGCAGTCCGGAACGGAGGATTGGGCGCAATGAGCAGTTCTTC. Amino acids: CASSPERRIGRNEQFF.

The genes are TRBV7-9 and TRBJ2-1, with D perhaps TRBD2 (5 bases). Trimming left V 8 bases short and J 4 bases short, with 9 bases between. The CDR3 sequence is 12 residues long. Germline V gene sequence: CDR1 SEHNR, CDR2 FQNEAQ (reference sequence). The CDR3 loop is CASGWTYNEQFF. As DNA, the CDR3 is TGTGCCAGCGGATGGACTTACAATGAGCAGTTCTTC. The complete variable domain, with remaining parts taken from reference TRBV7-9 and TRBJ2-1, reads DTGVSQNPRHKITKRGQNVTFRCDPISEHNRLYWYRQTLGQGPEFLTYFQNEAQLEKSRLLSDRFSAERPKGSFSTLEIQRTEQGDSAMYLCASGWTYNEQFFGPGTRLTVL.

The rearrangement joins TRBV6-5 to TRBJ2-1, with D tentatively TRBD1 (6 bases). CDR3 size: 13 residues. Trimming shortened V by 2 bases and J by 7 bases, and 9 bases separated the two germline ends. CDR1 and CDR2 from the germline V gene are MNHEY and SVGAGI. The CDR3 coding sequence is TGTGCCAGCAGTTACGGCAGGGGTAATGAGCAGTTCTTC. This codes for CASSYGRGNEQFF.

The genes are TRBV30 and TRBJ1-1; possibly TRBD1 for D (6 bases). With 3 bases removed from V and 0 bases from J, the gap between germline ends came to 11 bases. The germline V gene encodes CDR1 GTSNPN and CDR2 SVGIG (reference sequence). The CDR3 has 14 residues. Written as DNA, the CDR3 is TGTGCCTGGAGATTCGAGGGGGTGAACACTGAAGCTTTCTTT. The encoded protein is CAWRFEGVNTEAFF.

The V gene is TRBV7-3, the J gene TRBJ2-1; the match to TRBD1 covers 11 bases. V gave up 5 bases and J gave up 0 bases; unmatched junction bases: 3. The CDR3 runs 16 residues. Germline-derived CDR1 and CDR2 are SGHTA and FQGTGA. The CDR3 region has the DNA TGTGCCAGCAGCCCAGGGACAGGGGGCTCCTACAATGAGCAGTTCTTC. Protein: CASSPGTGGSYNEQFF.

Of note for this clone: Sequence at one end of the junction differs from germline and may be a read error. V gene TRBV7-7 combines with J gene TRBJ2-3, with D hard to call. The CDR3 consists of 17 residues. From germline, CDR1 is SSHAT and CDR2 FNYEAQ (reference sequence). The CDR3 DNA sequence: TGTGCTAGCAGCCCCCTCCCCAGCGAGGTCGGCACAGATACGCAGTATTTT. Translated: CASSPLPSEVGTDTQYF.

This clone was recorded only once. CDR3 nucleotide sequence: TGTGCCAGCAGCGCAACTAGCGGGGTGAAGACGCAGTATTTT. Translation: CASSATSGVKTQYF. This chain connects TRBV7-9 to TRBJ2-3, with TRBD2 matching 10 bases. CDR1 SEHNR and CDR2 FQNEAQ come from the germline V gene (reference sequence). V was clipped by 5 bases and J by 9 bases; unmatched bases: 8. The CDR3 covers 14 residues. The whole variable domain, remainder taken from reference TRBV7-9 and TRBJ2-3, is DTGVSQNPRHKITKRGQNVTFRCDPISEHNRLYWYRQTLGQGPEFLTYFQNEAQLEKSRLLSDRFSAERPKGSFSTLEIQRTEQGDSAMYLCASSATSGVKTQYFGPGTRLTVL.

The chain uses TRBV6-6 and TRBJ2-5; D call uncertain. Between the trimmed V and J ends, which lost 0 bases and 5 bases, there was a span of 10 bases. In germline, CDR1 is MNHNY, CDR2 SVGAGI (reference sequence). The CDR3 loop spans 14 amino acids. In nucleotides, the CDR3 is TGTGCCAGCAGTTACTCCCGGTTCGGGGAGACCCAGTACTTC. Its translation is CASSYSRFGETQYF.